A selection of T cell receptor beta chains follows, all from one sample in a study of immune reconstitution after stem cell transplant in scleroderma. Each CDR3 protein gets one entry after TCRdb re-called the RT-PCR reads with MiXCR. The profile covers some 1,700 distinct CDR3 sequences, with about 7.4% appearing a single time and 22% taken by the ten largest. This sample was obtained before or after autologous hematopoietic stem cell transplantation (not recorded which). Source of these receptors: a male donor with systemic sclerosis. The conserved cysteine and the conserved F or W are not part of the CDR3 here. Each record gives: V gene, clone size, J gene, CDR3 protein. A clone size is listed for some rows: how often the clone was seen (once, few, many), or a class if it is expanded.

v_call: TRBV19; clone_size: medium-sized; j_call: TRBJ1-2; cdr3_aa: ASSPISAYGYT
v_call: TRBV12-3/TRBV12-4; clone_size: medium-sized; j_call: TRBJ1-1; cdr3_aa: ASSHRAAGTEAF
v_call: TRBV20-1; clone_size: large; j_call: TRBJ1-4; cdr3_aa: SANPRMGSNEKLF
v_call: TRBV6-2/TRBV6-3; clone_size: few; j_call: TRBJ2-3; cdr3_aa: ASSYGGGPDTQY
v_call: TRBV23-1; clone_size: large; j_call: TRBJ2-5; cdr3_aa: ASSHPSRTGGLETQY
v_call: TRBV20-1; clone_size: medium-sized; j_call: TRBJ1-2; cdr3_aa: SARGVTTYGYT
v_call: TRBV11-3; clone_size: medium-sized; j_call: TRBJ2-5; cdr3_aa: ASSLRGEETQY
v_call: TRBV6-5; clone_size: -; j_call: TRBJ2-2; cdr3_aa: ANSLRTGGTGELF
v_call: TRBV7-2; clone_size: medium-sized; j_call: TRBJ2-1; cdr3_aa: ASSFDRSNEQF
v_call: TRBV30; clone_size: medium-sized; j_call: TRBJ1-1; cdr3_aa: AWSANLQGTPEAF
v_call: TRBV7-8; clone_size: medium-sized; j_call: TRBJ2-7; cdr3_aa: ASSLPGSGTLHEQY
v_call: TRBV7-9; clone_size: medium-sized; j_call: TRBJ1-1; cdr3_aa: ASSDTTGSGTEAF
v_call: TRBV5-1; clone_size: medium-sized; j_call: TRBJ2-3; cdr3_aa: ASSLGYEDTQY
v_call: TRBV19; clone_size: few; j_call: TRBJ2-4; cdr3_aa: ASSRGLADGVQY
v_call: TRBV19; clone_size: -; j_call: TRBJ2-5; cdr3_aa: ASSETGMETQY
v_call: TRBV5-1; clone_size: medium-sized; j_call: TRBJ2-3; cdr3_aa: ASSEGPSTDTQY
v_call: TRBV7-6; clone_size: -; j_call: TRBJ1-4; cdr3_aa: VSSPATSEKLF
v_call: TRBV2; clone_size: large; j_call: TRBJ1-3; cdr3_aa: ASSESEGSGNTIY
v_call: TRBV29-1; clone_size: medium-sized; j_call: TRBJ2-1; cdr3_aa: SVKSGRAGGF
v_call: TRBV5-1; clone_size: large; j_call: TRBJ1-2; cdr3_aa: ASSLEPPMGDGYT
v_call: TRBV9; clone_size: medium-sized; j_call: TRBJ2-3; cdr3_aa: ASSVEGVTDTQY
v_call: TRBV2; clone_size: medium-sized; j_call: TRBJ2-5; cdr3_aa: ASSEVGAGKTQY
v_call: TRBV3-1; clone_size: medium-sized; j_call: TRBJ2-1; cdr3_aa: ASSPSGERGGEQF
v_call: TRBV20-1; clone_size: medium-sized; j_call: TRBJ1-1; cdr3_aa: SARASGGTEAF
v_call: TRBV7-2; clone_size: medium-sized; j_call: TRBJ2-1; cdr3_aa: ASSLEGLAGGEQF
v_call: TRBV19; clone_size: medium-sized; j_call: TRBJ2-2; cdr3_aa: ASTRLPWGTGELF
v_call: TRBV5-1; clone_size: medium-sized; j_call: TRBJ2-7; cdr3_aa: ASNQGQGLLYEQY
v_call: TRBV2; clone_size: medium-sized; j_call: TRBJ2-2; cdr3_aa: ASSGVAGELF
v_call: TRBV5-1; clone_size: medium-sized; j_call: TRBJ2-2; cdr3_aa: ASSLAVDPTNTGELF
v_call: TRBV2; clone_size: large; j_call: TRBJ2-1; cdr3_aa: ASSPGTDVNEQF
v_call: TRBV5-1; clone_size: medium-sized; j_call: TRBJ2-4; cdr3_aa: ASSLVLGRANIQY
v_call: TRBV6-1; clone_size: few; j_call: TRBJ2-1; cdr3_aa: ASSEEPGAYNEQF
v_call: TRBV5-1; clone_size: medium-sized; j_call: TRBJ2-7; cdr3_aa: ASSLAGQGGLGEQY
v_call: TRBV30; clone_size: medium-sized; j_call: TRBJ2-3; cdr3_aa: AWASRDRGLSTDTQY
v_call: TRBV20-1; clone_size: medium-sized; j_call: TRBJ2-7; cdr3_aa: SASLAGGRFASYEQY
v_call: TRBV5-1; clone_size: medium-sized; j_call: TRBJ1-1; cdr3_aa: ASSLGARMNTEAF
v_call: TRBV27; clone_size: medium-sized; j_call: TRBJ2-3; cdr3_aa: ASSLSPTSGGVTDTQY
v_call: TRBV20-1; clone_size: medium-sized; j_call: TRBJ2-5; cdr3_aa: SAEVGREETQY
v_call: TRBV3-1; clone_size: medium-sized; j_call: TRBJ2-3; cdr3_aa: ASSRRPGQGDHTQY